What follows describes a single T cell receptor beta chain. Its specificity is unknown. Per the germline V gene, CDR1 is LNHNV and CDR2 is YYDKDF (reference sequence). The length of the CDR3 is 15 residues. V lost 5 bases, J lost 7 bases, and 17 bases lay in between. The data were obtained in a study of T cell responses to AZD1222 COVID-19 vaccine. Study findings and constraints: Most donors were white British, females outnumbered males, and clonal diversity was possibly underestimated. Baseline seropositivity characterized only six or seven AZD1222 recipients.

Some clones are missing from TCRdb's copy, which holds only in-frame ones; the method was immunoSEQ multiplex PCR. The profile covers roughly 120,000 clones, with 94% appearing a single time and 5.5% to 8% taken by the ten largest. This clonotype originated in an adult in good health. The sample consisted of peripheral blood, taken on day 0 of AZD1222 vaccination. V usage is TRBV15 and J usage is TRBJ1-4, with D possibly being TRBD1 (5 bases). The CDR3 coding sequence is TGTGCCACCAGCCCACGGGACCGAAGGAGTGAAAAACTGTTTTTT. It codes for CATSPRDRRSEKLFF.